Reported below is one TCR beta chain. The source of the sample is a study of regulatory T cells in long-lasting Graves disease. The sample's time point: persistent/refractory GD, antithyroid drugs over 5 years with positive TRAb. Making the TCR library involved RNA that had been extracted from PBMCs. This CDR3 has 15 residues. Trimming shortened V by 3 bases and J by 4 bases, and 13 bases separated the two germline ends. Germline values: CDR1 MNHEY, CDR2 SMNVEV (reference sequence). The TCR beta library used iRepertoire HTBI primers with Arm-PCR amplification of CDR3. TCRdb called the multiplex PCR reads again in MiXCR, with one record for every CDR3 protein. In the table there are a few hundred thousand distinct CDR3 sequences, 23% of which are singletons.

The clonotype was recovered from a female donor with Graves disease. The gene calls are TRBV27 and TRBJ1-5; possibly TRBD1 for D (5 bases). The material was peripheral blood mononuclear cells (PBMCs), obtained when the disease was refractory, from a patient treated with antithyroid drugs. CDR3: CASSFSQGRNQPQHF. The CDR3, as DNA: TGTGCCAGCAGTTTTTCGCAGGGAAGAAATCAGCCCCAGCATTTT.